A selection of T cell receptor beta chains follows, all from one sample in a study of T cell changes during pregnancy in multiple sclerosis. Measured with immunoSEQ multiplex PCR; TCRdb has only the in-frame clones, and not every one. This sample has around 70,000 clones; almost 95% occur once, and the top ten carry about 2.2%. Sequencing used peripheral blood, obtained before pregnancy. The receptors were sampled from a female donor with multiple sclerosis, enrolled in a pregnancy study. Each CDR3 is given with its conserved first and last residue. A D gene is named only where the DNA matches it firmly. The size field is filled for only some rows; it gives once, few, many or a size class.

J,size,V,D,DNA,CDR3
TRBJ2-1,-,TRBV5-6,-,TGTGCCAGCAGCTTGCGGAACAGAAATGAGCAGTTCTTC,CASSLRNRNEQFF
TRBJ2-2,-,TRBV6-6,-,TGTGCCAGCAGTTACGAGGTCGGGGAGCTGTTTTTT,CASSYEVGELFF
TRBJ1-5,-,TRBV10-3,-,TGTGCCATCAGTGAGTCCGGGACAAGCAATCAGCCCCAGCATTTT,CAISESGTSNQPQHF
TRBJ1-3,-,TRBV6-5,-,TGTGCCAGCAGTAATACAGGGGGAAACACCATATATTTT,CASSNTGGNTIYF
TRBJ1-1,-,TRBV11-2,TRBD1,TGTGCCAGCAGCCCACGGACAGGGACTGAAGCTTTCTTT,CASSPRTGTEAFF
TRBJ2-7,-,TRBV5-6,TRBD2,TGTGCCAGCAGGCGGGGGACGGACCATAGGAAGAGCTTC,CASRRGTDHRKSF
TRBJ1-5,-,TRBV2,TRBD1,TGTGCCAGCAGTGAACGCGGGACAGGCAATCAGCCCCAGCATTTT,CASSERGTGNQPQHF
TRBJ2-7,-,TRBV27,TRBD2,TGTGCCAGCAGTTTTAGCGGGAAGAATCACGAGCAGTACTTC,CASSFSGKNHEQYF
TRBJ1-3,once,TRBV28,TRBD1,TGTGCCAGCAGTTTATGGACAGGGACAGGAAACACCATATATTTT,CASSLWTGTGNTIYF
TRBJ1-1,-,TRBV7-9,-,TGTGCCAGCAGCTTTGTAGGAGGGGCTGAAGCTTTCTTT,CASSFVGGAEAFF
TRBJ1-2,-,TRBV28,-,TGTGCCAGCAGTCCCCCGGGGCGGTTCGGGGGTTCGGCTGGCTACACCTTC,CASSPPGRFGGSAGYTF
TRBJ2-7,-,TRBV4-1,-,TGCGCCAGCAGCCCGAGCCTGGCGGGATTACGGTACTTC,CASSPSLAGLRYF